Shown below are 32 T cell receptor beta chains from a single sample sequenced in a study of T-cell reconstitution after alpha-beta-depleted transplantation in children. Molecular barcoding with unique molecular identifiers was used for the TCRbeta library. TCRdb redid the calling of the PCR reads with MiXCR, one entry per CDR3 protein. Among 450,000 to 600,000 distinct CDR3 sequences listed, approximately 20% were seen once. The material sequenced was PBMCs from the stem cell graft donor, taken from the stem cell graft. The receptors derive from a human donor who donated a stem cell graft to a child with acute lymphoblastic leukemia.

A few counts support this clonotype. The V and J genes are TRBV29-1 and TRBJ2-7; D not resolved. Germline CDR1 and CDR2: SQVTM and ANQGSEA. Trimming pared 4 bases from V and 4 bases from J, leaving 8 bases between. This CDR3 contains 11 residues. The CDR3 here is CSVVANYEQYF. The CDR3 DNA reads TGCAGCGTTGTCGCGAATTACGAGCAGTACTTC.

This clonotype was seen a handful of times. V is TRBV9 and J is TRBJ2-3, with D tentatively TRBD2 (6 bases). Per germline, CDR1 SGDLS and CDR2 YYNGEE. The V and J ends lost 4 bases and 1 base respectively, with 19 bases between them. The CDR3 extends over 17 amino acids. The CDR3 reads CASSFRIAERGTDTQYF. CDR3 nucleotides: TGTGCCAGCAGCTTCCGGATAGCGGAGCGAGGCACAGATACGCAGTATTTT.

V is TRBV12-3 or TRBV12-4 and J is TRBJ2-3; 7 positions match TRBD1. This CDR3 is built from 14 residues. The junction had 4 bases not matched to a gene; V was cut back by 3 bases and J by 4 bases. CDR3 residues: CASSFTTGADTQYF. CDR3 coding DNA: TGTGCCAGCAGTTTCACTACAGGGGCAGATACGCAGTATTTT.

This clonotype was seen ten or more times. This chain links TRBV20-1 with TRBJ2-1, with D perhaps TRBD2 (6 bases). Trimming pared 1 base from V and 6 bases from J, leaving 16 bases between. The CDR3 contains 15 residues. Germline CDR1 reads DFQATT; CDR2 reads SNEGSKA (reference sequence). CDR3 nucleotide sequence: TGCAGTGCTAGAGTGGGGGGTAGATCGGTCAATGAGCAGTTCTTC. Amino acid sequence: CSARVGGRSVNEQFF.

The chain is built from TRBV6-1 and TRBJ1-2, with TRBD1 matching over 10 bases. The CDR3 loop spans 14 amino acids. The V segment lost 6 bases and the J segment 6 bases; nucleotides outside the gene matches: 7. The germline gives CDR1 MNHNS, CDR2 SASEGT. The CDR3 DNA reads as TGTGCCAGCAGGGCACCGGGACAGGGGAATGGCTACACCTTC. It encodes CASRAPGQGNGYTF.

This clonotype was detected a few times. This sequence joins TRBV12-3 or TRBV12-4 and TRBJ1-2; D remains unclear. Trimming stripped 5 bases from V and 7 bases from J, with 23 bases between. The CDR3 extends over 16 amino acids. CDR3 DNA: TGTGCCAGCAGTCCCCAGAGGGAGGGCTCTATTGGTGGCTACACCTTC. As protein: CASSPQREGSIGGYTF.

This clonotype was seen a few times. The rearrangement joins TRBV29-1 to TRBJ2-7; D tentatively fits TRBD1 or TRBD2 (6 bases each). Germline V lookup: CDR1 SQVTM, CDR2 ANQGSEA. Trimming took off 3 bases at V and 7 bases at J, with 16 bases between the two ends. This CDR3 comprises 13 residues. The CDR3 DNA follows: TGCAGCGTTGAGAAATACGGGGGCCATGAGCAGTACTTC. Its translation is CSVEKYGGHEQYF.

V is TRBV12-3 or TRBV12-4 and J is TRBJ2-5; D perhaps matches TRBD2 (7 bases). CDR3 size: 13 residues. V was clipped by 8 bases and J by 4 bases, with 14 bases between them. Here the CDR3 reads CASRLGGLETQYF. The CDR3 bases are TGTGCCAGCCGGCTCGGGGGGCTAGAGACCCAGTACTTC.

For the CDR3, the DNA is TGCGCCAGCAGCCAAGCAGACAGGGGCTACGAGCAGTACTTC. Protein product: CASSQADRGYEQYF. This sequence joins TRBV4-1 and TRBJ2-7; TRBD1 matches 8 bases. The J segment lost 3 bases and the V segment lost 1 base, leaving 2 bases of the junction unmatched. The CDR3 runs 14 residues. CDR1 and CDR2 (germline): MGHRA, YSYEKL.

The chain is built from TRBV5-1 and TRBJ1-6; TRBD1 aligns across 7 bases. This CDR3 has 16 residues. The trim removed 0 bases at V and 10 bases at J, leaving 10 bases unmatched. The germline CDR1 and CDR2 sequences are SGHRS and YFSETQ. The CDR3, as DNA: TGCGCCAGCAGCTTGGAAGGGGGCGCCTCGACCTCACCCCTCCACTTT. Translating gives CASSLEGGASTSPLHF. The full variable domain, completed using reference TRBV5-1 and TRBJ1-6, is KAGVTQTPRYLIKTRGQQVTLSCSPISGHRSVSWYQQTPGQGLQFLFEYFSETQRNKGNFPGRFSGRQFSNSRSEMNVSTLELGDSALYLCASSLEGGASTSPLHFGNGTRLTVT.

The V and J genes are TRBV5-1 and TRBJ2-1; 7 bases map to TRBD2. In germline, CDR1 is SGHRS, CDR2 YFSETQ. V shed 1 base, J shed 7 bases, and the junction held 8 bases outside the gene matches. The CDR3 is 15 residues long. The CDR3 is CASSLYAGVPNEQFF. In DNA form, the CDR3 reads TGCGCCAGCAGCTTGTATGCGGGAGTACCGAATGAGCAGTTCTTC.

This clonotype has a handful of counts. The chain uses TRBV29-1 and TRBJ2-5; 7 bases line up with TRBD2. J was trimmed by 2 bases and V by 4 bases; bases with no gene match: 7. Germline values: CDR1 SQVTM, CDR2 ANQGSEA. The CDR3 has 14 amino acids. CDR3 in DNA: TGCAGCGTTGGGGGCGGGAGAAATCAAGAGACCCAGTACTTC. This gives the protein CSVGGGRNQETQYF.

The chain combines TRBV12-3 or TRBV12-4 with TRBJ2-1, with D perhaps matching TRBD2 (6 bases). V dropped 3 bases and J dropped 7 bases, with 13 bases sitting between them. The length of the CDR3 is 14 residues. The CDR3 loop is CASSFLREWNEQFF. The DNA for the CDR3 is TGTGCCAGCAGTTTTTTACGGGAGTGGAATGAGCAGTTCTTC.

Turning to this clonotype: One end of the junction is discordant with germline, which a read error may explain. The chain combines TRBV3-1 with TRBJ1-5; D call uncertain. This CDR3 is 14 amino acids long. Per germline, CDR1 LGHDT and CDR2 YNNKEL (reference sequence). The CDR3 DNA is TGTGCCACCAGCCCCGACTATAGCAATCAGCCCCAGCATTTT. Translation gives CATSPDYSNQPQHF.

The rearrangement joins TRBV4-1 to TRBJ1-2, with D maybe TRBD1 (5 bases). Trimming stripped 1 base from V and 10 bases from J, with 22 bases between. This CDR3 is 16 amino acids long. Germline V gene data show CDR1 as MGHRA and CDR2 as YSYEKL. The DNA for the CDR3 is TGCGCCAGCAGCCAAGGGTGGGGCACAAACTTTCCCCCCTACACCTTC. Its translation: CASSQGWGTNFPPYTF.

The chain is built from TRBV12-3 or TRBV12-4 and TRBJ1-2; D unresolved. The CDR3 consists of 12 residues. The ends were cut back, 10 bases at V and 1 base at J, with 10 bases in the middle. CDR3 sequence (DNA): TGTGCCATAACCCCTATTAACTATGGCTACACCTTC. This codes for CAITPINYGYTF.

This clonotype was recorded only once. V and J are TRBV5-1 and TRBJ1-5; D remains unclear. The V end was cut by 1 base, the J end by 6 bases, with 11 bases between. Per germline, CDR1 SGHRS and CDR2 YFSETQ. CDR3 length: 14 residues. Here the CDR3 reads CASSLSGLGQPQHF. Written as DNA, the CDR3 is TGCGCCAGCAGCTTGTCAGGTTTGGGTCAGCCCCAGCATTTT. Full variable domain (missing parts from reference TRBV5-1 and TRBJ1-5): KAGVTQTPRYLIKTRGQQVTLSCSPISGHRSVSWYQQTPGQGLQFLFEYFSETQRNKGNFPGRFSGRQFSNSRSEMNVSTLELGDSALYLCASSLSGLGQPQHFGDGTRLSIL.

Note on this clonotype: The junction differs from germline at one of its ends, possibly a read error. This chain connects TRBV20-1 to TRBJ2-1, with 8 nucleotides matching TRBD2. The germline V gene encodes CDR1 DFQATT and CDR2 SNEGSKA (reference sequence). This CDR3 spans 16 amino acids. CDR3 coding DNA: TGCTGTGCTAGAGATACGGGGGGGAGGGCCGAAGATGAGCAGTTCTTC. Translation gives CCARDTGGRAEDEQFF.

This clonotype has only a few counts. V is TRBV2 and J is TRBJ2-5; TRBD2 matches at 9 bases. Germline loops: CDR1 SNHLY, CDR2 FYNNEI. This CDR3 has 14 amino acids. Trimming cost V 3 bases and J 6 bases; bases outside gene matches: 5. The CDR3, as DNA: TGTGCCAGCAGTGACCTAGCGGGGATGCAGACCCAGTACTTC. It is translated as CASSDLAGMQTQYF.

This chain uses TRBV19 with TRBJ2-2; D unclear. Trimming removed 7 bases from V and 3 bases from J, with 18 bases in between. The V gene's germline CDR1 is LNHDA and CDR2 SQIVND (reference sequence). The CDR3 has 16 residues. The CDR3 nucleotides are TGTGCCAGTAAGTTGGGTAGACTCGTGGACACCGGGGAGCTGTTTTTT. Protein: CASKLGRLVDTGELFF. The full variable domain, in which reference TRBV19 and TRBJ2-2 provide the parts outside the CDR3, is DGGITQSPKYLFRKEGQNVTLSCEQNLNHDAMYWYRQDPGQGLRLIYYSQIVNDFQKGDIAEGYSVSREKKESFPLTVTSAQKNPTAFYLCASKLGRLVDTGELFFGEGSRLTVL.

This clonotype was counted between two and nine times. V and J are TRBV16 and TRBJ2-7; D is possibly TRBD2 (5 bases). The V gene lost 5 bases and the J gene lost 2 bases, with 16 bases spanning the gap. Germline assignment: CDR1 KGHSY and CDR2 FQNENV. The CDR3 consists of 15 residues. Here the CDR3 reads CASSLMLGETYEQYF. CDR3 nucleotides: TGTGCCAGCAGCTTAATGCTCGGGGAAACCTACGAGCAGTACTTC.

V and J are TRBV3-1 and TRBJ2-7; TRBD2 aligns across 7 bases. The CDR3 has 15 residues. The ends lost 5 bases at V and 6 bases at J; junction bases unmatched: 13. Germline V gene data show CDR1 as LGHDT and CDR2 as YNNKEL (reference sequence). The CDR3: CASSGLERGPSEQYF. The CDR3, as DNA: TGTGCCAGCAGCGGCCTTGAGCGGGGCCCCTCCGAGCAGTACTTC.

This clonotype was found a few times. This chain's CDR3 is CASSLGTPANYGYTF. The CDR3 DNA follows: TGCGCCAGCAGCCTAGGGACCCCTGCTAACTATGGCTACACCTTC. The J gene is TRBJ1-2, the V gene TRBV5-1; D perhaps matches TRBD1 (5 bases). The CDR3 covers 15 residues. CDR1 is SGHRS, CDR2 YFSETQ, per germline. Trimming removed 4 bases from V and 0 bases from J, with 13 bases in between.

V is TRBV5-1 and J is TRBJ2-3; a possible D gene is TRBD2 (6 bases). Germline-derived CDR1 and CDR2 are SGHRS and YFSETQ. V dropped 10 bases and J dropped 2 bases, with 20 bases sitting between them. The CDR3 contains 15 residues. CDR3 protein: CASLALGLSTDTQYF. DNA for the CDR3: TGCGCCTCCCTGGCGTTAGGACTATCCACAGATACGCAGTATTTT.

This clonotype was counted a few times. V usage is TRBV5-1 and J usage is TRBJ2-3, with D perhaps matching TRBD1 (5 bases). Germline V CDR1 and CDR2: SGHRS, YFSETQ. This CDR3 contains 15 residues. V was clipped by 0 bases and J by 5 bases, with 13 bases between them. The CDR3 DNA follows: TGCGCCAGCAGCTTGGCCTTGGGGCAGCAAGATACGCAGTATTTT. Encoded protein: CASSLALGQQDTQYF.

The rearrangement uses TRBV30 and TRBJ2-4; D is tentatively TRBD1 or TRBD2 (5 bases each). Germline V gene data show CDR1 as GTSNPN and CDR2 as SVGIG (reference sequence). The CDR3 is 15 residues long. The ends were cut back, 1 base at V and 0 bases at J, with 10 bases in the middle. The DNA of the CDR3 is TGTGCCTGGAGTGAGGCAGGGACAGCCAAAAACATTCAGTACTTC. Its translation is CAWSEAGTAKNIQYF.

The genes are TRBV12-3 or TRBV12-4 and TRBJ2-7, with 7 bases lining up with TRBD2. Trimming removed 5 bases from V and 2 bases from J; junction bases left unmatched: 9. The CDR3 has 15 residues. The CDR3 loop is CASSPPLAGAYEQYF. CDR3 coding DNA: TGTGCCAGCAGTCCTCCGTTAGCGGGCGCCTACGAGCAGTACTTC.

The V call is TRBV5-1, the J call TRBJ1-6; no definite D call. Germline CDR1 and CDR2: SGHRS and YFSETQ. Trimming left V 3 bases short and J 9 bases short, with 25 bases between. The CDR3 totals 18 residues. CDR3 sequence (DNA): TGCGCCAGCAGCTCTACAAAATTCCCGGGTCAATCGGGTTCACCCCTCCACTTT. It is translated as CASSSTKFPGQSGSPLHF.

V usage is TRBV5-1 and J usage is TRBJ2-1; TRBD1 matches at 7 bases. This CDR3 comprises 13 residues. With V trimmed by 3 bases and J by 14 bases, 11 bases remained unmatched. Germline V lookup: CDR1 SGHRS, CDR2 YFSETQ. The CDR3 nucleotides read TGCGCCAGCAGCTCCCTGACAGGGAGTGGGAAGTTCTTC. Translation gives CASSSLTGSGKFF.

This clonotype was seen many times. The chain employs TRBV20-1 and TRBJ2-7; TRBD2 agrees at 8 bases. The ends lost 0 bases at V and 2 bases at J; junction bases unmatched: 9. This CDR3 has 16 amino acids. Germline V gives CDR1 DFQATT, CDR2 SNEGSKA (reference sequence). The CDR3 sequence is CSARDPLQREPYEQYF. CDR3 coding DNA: TGCAGTGCTAGAGATCCTCTTCAGCGGGAGCCCTACGAGCAGTACTTC.

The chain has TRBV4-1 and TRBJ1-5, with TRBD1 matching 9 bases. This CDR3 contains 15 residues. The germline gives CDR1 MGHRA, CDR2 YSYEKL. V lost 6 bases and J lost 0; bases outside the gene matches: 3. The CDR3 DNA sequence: TGCGCCAGCAGGGACAGGGGAACTAGCAATCAGCCCCAGCATTTT. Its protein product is CASRDRGTSNQPQHF.

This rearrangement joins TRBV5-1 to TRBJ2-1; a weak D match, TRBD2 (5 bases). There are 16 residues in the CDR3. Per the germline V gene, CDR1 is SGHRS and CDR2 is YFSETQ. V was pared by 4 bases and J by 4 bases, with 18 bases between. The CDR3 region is CASSLDLEVGYNEQFF. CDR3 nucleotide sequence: TGCGCCAGCAGCCTGGACTTAGAGGTGGGTTACAATGAGCAGTTCTTC.